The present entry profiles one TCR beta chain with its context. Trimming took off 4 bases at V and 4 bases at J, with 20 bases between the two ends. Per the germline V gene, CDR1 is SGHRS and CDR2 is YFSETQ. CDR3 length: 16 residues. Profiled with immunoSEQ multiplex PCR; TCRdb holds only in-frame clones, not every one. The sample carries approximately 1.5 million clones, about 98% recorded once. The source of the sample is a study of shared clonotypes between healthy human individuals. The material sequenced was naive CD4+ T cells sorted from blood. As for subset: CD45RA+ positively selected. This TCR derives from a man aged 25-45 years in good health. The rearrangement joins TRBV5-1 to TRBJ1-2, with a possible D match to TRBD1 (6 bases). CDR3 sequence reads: CASSPTGHPPTYGYTF. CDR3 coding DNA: TGCGCCAGCAGCCCGACGGGACACCCGCCTACCTATGGCTACACCTTC.